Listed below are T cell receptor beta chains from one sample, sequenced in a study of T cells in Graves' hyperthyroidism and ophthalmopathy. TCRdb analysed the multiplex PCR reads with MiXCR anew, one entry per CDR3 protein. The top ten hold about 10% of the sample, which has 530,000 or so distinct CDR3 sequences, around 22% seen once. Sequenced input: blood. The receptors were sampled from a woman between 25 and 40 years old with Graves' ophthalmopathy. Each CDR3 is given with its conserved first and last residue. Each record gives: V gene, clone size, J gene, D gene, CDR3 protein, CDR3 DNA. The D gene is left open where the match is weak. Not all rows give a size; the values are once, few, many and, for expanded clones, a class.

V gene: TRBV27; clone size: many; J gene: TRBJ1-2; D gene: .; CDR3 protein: CASSLRGSTYGYTF; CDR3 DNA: TGTGCCAGCAGTTTACGGGGCTCCACCTATGGCTACACCTTC
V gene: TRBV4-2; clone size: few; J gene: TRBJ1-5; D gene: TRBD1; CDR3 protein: CASSQDTNRGNQPQHF; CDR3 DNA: TGTGCCAGCAGCCAAGATACAAACAGGGGGAATCAGCCCCAGCATTTT
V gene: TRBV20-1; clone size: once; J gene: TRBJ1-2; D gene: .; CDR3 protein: CSARDPGSEGYTF; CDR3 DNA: TGCAGTGCTAGAGATCCGGGGAGCGAGGGCTACACCTTC
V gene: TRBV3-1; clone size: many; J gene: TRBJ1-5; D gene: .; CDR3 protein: CASSQMRNQPQHF; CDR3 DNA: TGTGCCAGCAGCCAAATGCGCAATCAGCCCCAGCATTTT
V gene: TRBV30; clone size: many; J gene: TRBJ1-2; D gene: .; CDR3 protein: CAWSMRRALGASGYTF; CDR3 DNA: TGTGCCTGGAGTATGAGAAGAGCCCTGGGTGCCTCTGGCTACACCTTC
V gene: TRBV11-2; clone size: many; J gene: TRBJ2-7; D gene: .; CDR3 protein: CASSSGWGAAEQYF; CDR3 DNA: TGTGCCAGCAGTTCGGGATGGGGGGCCGCCGAGCAGTACTTC
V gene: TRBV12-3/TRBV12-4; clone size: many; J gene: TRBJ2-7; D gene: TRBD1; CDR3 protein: CASSLGFNVKGQGSYEQYF; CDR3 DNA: TGTGCCAGCAGTTTAGGTTTTAACGTAAAAGGACAGGGGTCCTACGAGCAGTACTTC
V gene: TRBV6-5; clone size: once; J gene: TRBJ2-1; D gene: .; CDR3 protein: CASSYRDEKFF; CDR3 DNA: TGTGCCAGCAGTTATAGGGATGAGAAGTTCTTC
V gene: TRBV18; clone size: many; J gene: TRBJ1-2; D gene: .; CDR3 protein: CASSPNDRYGYTF; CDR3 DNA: TGTGCCAGCTCACCTAATGACCGTTATGGCTACACCTTC
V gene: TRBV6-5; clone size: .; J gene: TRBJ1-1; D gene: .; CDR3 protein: CASSYSGIGDADAFF; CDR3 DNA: TGTGCCAGCAGTTACTCCGGGATAGGGGATGCTGATGCTTTCTTT
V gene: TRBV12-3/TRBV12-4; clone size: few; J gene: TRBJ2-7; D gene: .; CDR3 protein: CASRRAGGTPYEQYF; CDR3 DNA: .
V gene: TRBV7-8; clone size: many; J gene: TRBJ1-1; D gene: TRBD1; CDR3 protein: CASSLWLQGMAFF; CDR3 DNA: TGTGCCAGCAGCCTTTGGTTACAGGGGATGGCTTTCTTT
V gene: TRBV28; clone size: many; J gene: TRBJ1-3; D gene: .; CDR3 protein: CASSSFGGGNTIYF; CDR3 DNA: TGTGCCAGCAGTTCCTTCGGGGGTGGAAACACCATATATTTT
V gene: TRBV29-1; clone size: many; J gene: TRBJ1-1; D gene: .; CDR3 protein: CSVHTLNTEAFF; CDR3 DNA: TGCAGCGTCCACACACTGAACACTGAAGCTTTCTTT
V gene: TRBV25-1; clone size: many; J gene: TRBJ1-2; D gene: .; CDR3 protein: CASKGQLDYGYTF; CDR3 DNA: TGTGCCAGCAAAGGACAGCTCGACTATGGCTACACCTTC
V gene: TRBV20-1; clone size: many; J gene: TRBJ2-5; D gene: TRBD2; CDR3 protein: CSARGWTSGVLTETQYF; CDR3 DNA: TGCAGTGCTAGGGGATGGACTAGCGGGGTTCTAACAGAGACCCAGTACTTC
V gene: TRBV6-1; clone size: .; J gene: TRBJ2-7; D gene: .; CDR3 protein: CASSEVGETEQYF; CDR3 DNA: TGTGCCAGCAGTGAAGTGGGGGAAACCGAGCAGTACTTC
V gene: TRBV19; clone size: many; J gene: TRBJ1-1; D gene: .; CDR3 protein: CASTPGPPTYMNTEAFF; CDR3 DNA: TGTGCCAGTACTCCGGGACCCCCGACATACATGAACACTGAAGCTTTCTTT
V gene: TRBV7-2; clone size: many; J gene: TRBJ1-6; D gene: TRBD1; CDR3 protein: CASSLVQGLSASSPLHF; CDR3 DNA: TGTGCCAGCAGCTTAGTACAGGGGCTTAGTGCTAGTTCACCCCTCCACTTT
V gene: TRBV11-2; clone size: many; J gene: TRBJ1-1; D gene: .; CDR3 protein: CASSSQRDTEAFF; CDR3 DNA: TGTGCCAGCAGCTCTCAACGGGACACTGAAGCTTTCTTT
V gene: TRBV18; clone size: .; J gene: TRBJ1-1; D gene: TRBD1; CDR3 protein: CASSPQDRASEAFF; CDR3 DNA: TGTGCCAGCTCACCTCAGGACAGGGCCTCGGAAGCTTTCTTT
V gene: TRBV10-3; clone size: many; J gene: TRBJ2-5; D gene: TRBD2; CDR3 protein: CAISDSSGGPQETQYF; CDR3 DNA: TGTGCCATCAGTGATAGTAGCGGGGGACCTCAAGAGACCCAGTACTTC
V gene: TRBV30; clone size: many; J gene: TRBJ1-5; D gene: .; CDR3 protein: CAWTVSGESQPQHF; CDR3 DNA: TGTGCCTGGACGGTGTCAGGGGAGTCACAGCCCCAGCATTTT
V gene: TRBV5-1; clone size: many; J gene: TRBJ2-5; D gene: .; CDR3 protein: CASSLEIPGYAIQETQYF; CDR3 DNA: TGCGCCAGCAGCTTGGAAATCCCGGGATACGCCATCCAAGAGACCCAGTACTTC
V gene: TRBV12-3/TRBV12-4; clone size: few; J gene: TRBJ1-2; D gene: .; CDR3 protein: CASSLEGWSGYTF; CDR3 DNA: TGTGCCAGCAGTTTAGAGGGTTGGAGCGGCTACACCTTC
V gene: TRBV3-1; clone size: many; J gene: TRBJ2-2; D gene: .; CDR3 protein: CASSPRSALAENTGELFF; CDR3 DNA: TGTGCCAGCAGCCCAAGGAGCGCCCTGGCAGAAAACACCGGGGAGCTGTTTTTT
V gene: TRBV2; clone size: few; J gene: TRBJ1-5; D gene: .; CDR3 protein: CASSSRWGSQPQHF; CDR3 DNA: TGTGCCAGCAGTTCCCGCTGGGGTTCCCAGCCCCAGCATTTT
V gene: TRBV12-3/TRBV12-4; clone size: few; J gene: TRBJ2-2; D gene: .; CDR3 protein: CASSSPQGSGGELFF; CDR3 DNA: TGTGCCAGCAGCTCACCTCAGGGATCTGGCGGGGAGCTGTTTTTT
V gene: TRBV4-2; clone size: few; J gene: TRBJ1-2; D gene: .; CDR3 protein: CASSQENIGSGGYTF; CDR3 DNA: TGTGCCAGCAGCCAAGAAAATATCGGGAGCGGTGGCTACACCTTC
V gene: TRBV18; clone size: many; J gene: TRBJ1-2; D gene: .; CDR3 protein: CASSPLREDGYTF; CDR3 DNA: TGTGCCAGCTCACCACTCAGGGAGGATGGCTACACCTTC
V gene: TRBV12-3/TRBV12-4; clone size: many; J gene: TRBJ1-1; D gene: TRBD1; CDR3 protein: CASITRSIRRDRGPEAFF; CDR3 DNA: TGTGCCAGCATCACCCGTTCAATCCGCCGAGACAGGGGCCCAGAAGCTTTCTTT
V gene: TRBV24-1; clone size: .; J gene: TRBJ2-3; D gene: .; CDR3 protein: CATSEIGDTQYF; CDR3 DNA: TGTGCCACCAGTGAGATCGGAGATACGCAGTATTTT
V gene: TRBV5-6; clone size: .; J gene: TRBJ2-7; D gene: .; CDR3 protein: CASSLLGTGEQYF; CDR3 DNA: TGTGCCAGCAGCTTGTTGGGGACGGGGGAGCAGTACTTC
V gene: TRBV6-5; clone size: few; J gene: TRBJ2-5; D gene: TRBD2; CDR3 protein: CASSYVGLAGSETQYF; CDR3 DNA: TGTGCCAGCAGTTACGTTGGACTAGCGGGCTCAGAGACCCAGTACTTC
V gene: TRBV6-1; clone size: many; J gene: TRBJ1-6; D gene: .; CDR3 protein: CASSEKEDSNSPLHF; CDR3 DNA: TGTGCCAGCAGTGAAAAAGAGGACAGCAATTCACCCCTCCACTTT
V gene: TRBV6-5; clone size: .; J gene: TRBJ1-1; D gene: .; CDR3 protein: CASSYSSGREAEAFF; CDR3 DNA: TGTGCCAGCAGTTACTCGAGTGGTAGGGAGGCTGAAGCTTTCTTT
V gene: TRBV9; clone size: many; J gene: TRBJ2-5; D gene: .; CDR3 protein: CASSVGIDGRETQYF; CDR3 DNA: TGTGCCAGCAGCGTAGGTATAGACGGTCGAGAGACCCAGTACTTC
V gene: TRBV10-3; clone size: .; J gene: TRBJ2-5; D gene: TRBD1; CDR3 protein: CAISEDRVETQYF; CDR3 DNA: TGTGCCATCAGTGAGGACAGGGTAGAGACCCAGTACTTC
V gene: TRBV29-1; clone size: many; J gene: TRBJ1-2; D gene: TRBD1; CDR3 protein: CSVAGQADYGYTF; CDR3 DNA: TGCAGCGTTGCGGGACAGGCCGACTATGGCTACACCTTC
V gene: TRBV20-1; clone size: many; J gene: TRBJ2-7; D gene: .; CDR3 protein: CSASDSTYEQYF; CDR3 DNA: TGCAGTGCTAGCGACTCTACCTACGAGCAGTACTTC
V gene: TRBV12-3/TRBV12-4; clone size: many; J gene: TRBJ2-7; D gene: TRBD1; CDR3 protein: CASTMMDREGYEQYF; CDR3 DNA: TGTGCCAGCACTATGATGGACAGGGAAGGCTACGAGCAGTACTTC
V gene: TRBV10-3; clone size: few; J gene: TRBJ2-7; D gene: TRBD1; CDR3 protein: CAISESQGGYEQYF; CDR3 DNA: TGTGCCATCAGTGAATCACAGGGGGGCTACGAGCAGTACTTC
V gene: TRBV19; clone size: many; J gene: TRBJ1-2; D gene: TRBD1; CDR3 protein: CASSIRPGTGGNYGYTF; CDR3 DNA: TGTGCCAGTAGTATCAGACCGGGGACAGGGGGCAACTATGGCTACACCTTC
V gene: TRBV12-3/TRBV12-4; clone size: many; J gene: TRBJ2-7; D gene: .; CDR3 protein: CASSSGSRGEQYF; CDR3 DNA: TGTGCCAGCAGTTCGGGGTCCCGGGGAGAGCAGTACTTC
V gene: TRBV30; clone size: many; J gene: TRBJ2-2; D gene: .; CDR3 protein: CAWNRQNTGELFF; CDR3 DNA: TGTGCCTGGAACCGACAGAACACCGGGGAGCTGTTTTTT
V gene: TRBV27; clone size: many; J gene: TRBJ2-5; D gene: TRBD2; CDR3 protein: CASIGLVGETQYF; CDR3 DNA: TGTGCCAGCATAGGACTAGTTGGAGAGACCCAGTACTTC
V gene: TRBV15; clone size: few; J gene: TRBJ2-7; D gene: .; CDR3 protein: CATSRVPSYEQYF; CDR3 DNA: TGTGCCACCAGCAGAGTCCCTAGTTACGAGCAGTACTTC
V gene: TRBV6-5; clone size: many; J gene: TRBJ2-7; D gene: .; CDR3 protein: CASSSDGGRSYEQYF; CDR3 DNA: TGTGCCAGCAGTTCGGACGGGGGGCGGTCCTACGAGCAGTACTTC
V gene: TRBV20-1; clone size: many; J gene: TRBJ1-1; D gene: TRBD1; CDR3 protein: CSARAGTGSLAFF; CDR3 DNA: TGCAGTGCTAGAGCTGGGACAGGGAGTCTGGCTTTCTTT
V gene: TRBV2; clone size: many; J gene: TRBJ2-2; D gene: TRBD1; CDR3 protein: CASRGTGPNTGELFF; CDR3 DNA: TGTGCCAGCAGGGGGACAGGCCCGAACACCGGGGAGCTGTTTTTT
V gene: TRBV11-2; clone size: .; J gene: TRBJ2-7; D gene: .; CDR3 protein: CASSLERRTSTTYEQYF; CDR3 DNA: TGTGCCAGCAGCTTAGAGCGACGGACAAGTACTACCTACGAGCAGTACTTC
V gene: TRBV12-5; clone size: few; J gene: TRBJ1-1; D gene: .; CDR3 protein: CASGWRDLNTEAFF; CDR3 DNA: TGTGCTAGTGGTTGGAGGGACCTGAACACTGAAGCTTTCTTT